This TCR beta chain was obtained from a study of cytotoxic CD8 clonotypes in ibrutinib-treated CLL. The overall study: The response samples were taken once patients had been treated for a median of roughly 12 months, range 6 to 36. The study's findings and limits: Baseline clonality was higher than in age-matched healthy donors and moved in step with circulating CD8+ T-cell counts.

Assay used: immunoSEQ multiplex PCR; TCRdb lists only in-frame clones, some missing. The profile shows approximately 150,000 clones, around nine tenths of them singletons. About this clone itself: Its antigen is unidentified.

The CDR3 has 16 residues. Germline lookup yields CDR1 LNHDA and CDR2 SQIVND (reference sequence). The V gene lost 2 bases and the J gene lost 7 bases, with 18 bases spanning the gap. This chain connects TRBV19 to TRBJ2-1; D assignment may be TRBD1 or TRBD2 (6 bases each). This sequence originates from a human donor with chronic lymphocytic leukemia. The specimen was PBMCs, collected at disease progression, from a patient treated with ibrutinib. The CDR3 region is CASSIKGDGGSNEQFF. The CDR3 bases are TGTGCCAGTAGTATAAAGGGGGACGGAGGGAGTAATGAGCAGTTCTTC.